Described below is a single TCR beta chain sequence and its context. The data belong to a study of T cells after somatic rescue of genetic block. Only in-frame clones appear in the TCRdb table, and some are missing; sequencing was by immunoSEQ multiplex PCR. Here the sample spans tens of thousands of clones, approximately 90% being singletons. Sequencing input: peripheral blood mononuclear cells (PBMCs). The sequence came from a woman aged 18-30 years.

CDR3 amino acids: CASSIVAGGPGSSYEQYF. CDR3 bases: TGTGCCAGTAGTATTGTTGCGGGAGGCCCCGGGTCCTCCTACGAGCAGTACTTC. V gene TRBV19 combines with J gene TRBJ2-7; 8 nucleotides align to TRBD2. Germline-derived CDR1 and CDR2 are LNHDA and SQIVND (reference sequence). V gave up 3 bases and J gave up 0 bases; unmatched junction bases: 13. CDR3 length: 18 residues. Full variable domain (outside the CDR3, taken from reference TRBV19 and TRBJ2-7): DGGITQSPKYLFRKEGQNVTLSCEQNLNHDAMYWYRQDPGQGLRLIYYSQIVNDFQKGDIAEGYSVSREKKESFPLTVTSAQKNPTAFYLCASSIVAGGPGSSYEQYFGPGTRLTVT.